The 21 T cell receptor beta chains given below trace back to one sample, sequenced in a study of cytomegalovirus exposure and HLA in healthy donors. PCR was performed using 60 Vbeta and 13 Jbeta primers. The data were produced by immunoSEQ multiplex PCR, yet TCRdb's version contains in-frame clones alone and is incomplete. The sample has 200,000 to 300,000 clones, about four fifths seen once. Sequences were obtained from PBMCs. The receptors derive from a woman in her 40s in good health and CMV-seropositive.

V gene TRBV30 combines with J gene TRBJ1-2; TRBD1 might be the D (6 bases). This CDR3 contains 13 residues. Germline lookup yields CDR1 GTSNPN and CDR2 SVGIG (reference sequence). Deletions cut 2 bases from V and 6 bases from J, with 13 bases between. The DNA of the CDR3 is TGTGCCTGGAGTCCGGGGGGGGCGAATGGCTACACCTTC. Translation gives CAWSPGGANGYTF.

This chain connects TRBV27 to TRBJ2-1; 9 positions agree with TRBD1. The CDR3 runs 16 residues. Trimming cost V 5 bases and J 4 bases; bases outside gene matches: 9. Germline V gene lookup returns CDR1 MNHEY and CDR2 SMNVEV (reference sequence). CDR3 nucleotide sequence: TGTGCCAGCAGTCCACTCGACAGGGGGACTTACAATGAGCAGTTCTTC. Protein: CASSPLDRGTYNEQFF.

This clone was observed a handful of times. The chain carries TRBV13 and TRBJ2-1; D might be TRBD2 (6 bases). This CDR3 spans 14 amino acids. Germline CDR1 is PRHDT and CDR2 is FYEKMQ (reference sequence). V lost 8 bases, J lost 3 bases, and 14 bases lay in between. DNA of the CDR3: TGTGCCAGCTCACCCGCGGGAAGCTACAATGAGCAGTTCTTC. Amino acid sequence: CASSPAGSYNEQFF.

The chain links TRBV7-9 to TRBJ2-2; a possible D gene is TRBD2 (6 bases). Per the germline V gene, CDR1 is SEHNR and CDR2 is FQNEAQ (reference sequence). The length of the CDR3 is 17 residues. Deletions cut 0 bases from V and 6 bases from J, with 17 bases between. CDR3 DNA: TGTGCCAGCAGCTTAGCCCTAGCGAGAATAAATGCCGGGGAGCTGTTTTTT. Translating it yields CASSLALARINAGELFF.

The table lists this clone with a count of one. DNA of the CDR3: TGTGCCAGCAGCTTAACAGGGTTGTATTTATCTGGAAACACCATATATTTT. It specifies CASSLTGLYLSGNTIYF. The V and J genes are TRBV11-3 and TRBJ1-3; D might be TRBD1 (6 bases). This CDR3 has 17 amino acids. Trimming shortened V by 2 bases and J by 1 base, and 15 bases separated the two germline ends. The germline V gene encodes CDR1 SGHNT and CDR2 YENEEA.

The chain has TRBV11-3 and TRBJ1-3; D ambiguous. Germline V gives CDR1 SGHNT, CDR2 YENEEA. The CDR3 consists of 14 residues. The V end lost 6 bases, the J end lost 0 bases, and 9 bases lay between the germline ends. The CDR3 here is CASRLPGSGNTIYF. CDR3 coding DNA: TGTGCCAGCAGGCTTCCAGGCTCTGGAAACACCATATATTTT.

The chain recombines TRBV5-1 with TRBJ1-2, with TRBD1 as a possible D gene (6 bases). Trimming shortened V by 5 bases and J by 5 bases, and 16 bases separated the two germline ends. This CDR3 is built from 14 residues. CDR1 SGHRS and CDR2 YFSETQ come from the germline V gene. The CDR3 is CASSFDGGLYGYTF. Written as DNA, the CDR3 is TGCGCCAGCAGTTTCGACGGGGGGCTTTATGGCTACACCTTC.

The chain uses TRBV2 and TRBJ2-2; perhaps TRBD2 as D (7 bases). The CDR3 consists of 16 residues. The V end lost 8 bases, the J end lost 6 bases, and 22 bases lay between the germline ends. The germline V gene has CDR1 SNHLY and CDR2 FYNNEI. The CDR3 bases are TGTGCCAGCCGCAACAGGGACGCGGGAGTGGCCGGGGAGCTGTTTTTT. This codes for CASRNRDAGVAGELFF.

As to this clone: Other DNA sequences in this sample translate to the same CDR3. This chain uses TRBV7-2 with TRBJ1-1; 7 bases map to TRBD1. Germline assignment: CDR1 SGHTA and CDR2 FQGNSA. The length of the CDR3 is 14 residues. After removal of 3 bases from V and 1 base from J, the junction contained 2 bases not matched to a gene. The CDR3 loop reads CASSFRQGNTEAFF. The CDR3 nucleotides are TGTGCCAGCAGCTTCCGACAGGGGAACACTGAAGCTTTCTTT.

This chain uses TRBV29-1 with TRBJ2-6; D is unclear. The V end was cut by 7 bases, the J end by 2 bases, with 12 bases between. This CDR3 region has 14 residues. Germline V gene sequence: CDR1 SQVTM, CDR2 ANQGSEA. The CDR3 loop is CSASTSAGANVLTF. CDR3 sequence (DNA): TGCAGCGCTTCGACTTCGGCTGGGGCCAACGTCCTGACTTTC.

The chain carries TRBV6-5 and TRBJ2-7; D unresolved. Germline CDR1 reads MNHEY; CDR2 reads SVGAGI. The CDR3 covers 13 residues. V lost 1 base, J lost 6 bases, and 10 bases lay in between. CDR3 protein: CASSYYATSEQYF. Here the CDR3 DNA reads TGTGCCAGCAGTTACTATGCGACATCCGAGCAGTACTTC.

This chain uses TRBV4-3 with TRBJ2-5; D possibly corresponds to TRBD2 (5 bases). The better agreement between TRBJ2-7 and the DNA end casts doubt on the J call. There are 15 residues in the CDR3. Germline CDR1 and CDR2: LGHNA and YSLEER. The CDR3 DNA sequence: TGCGCCAGCAGCCAAGGGACTGACAATTACTACGAGCAGTACTTC. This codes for CASSQGTDNYYEQYF.

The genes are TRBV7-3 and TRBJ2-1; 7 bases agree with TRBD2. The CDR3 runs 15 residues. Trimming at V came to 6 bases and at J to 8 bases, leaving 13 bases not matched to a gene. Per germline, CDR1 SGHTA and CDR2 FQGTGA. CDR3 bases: TGTGCCAGCAGTTCCGCCCGCGGGAGTGGCTATGAGCAGTTCTTC. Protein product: CASSSARGSGYEQFF.

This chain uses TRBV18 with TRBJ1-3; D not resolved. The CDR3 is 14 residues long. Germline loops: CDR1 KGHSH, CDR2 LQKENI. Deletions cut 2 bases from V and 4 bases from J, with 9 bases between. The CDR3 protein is CASSPAGSGNTIYF. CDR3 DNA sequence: TGTGCCAGCTCACCAGCGGGAAGCGGAAACACCATATATTTT.

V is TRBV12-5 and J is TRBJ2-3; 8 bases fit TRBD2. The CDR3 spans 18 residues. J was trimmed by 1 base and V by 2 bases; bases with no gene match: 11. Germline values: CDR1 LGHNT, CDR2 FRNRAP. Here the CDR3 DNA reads TGTGCTAGTGGTTTGACCTTATCGGGGCGGGAGGGCACAGATACGCAGTATTTT. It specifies CASGLTLSGREGTDTQYF.

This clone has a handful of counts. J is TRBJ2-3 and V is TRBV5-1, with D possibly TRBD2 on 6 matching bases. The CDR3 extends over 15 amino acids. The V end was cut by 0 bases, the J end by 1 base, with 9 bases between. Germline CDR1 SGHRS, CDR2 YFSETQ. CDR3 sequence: CASSLVGGGTDTQYF. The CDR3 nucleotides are TGCGCCAGCAGCTTGGTTGGAGGGGGCACAGATACGCAGTATTTT.

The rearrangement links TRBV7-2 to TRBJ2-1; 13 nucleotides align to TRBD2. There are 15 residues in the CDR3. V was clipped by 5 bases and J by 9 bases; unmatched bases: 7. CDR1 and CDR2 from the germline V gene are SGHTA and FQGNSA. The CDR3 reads CASSPRLAGGPEQFF. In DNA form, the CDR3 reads TGTGCCAGCAGCCCGCGACTAGCGGGAGGTCCTGAGCAGTTCTTC.

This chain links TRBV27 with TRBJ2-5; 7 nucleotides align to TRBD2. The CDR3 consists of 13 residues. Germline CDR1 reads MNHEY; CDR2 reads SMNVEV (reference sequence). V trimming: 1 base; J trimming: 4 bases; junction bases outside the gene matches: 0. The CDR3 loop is CASSLWGGETQYF. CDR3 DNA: TGTGCCAGCAGTTTATGGGGGGGAGAGACCCAGTACTTC.

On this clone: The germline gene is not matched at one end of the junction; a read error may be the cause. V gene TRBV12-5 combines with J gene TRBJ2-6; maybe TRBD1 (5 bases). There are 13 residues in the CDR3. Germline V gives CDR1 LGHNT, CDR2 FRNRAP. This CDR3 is CASGFSGANGLTF. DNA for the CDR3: TGTGCTAGTGGTTTCTCTGGGGCCAACGGCCTGACTTTC.

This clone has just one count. The CDR3 region has the DNA TGTGCCAGCAGCTTAGAATTGTCGGGCGAGCAGTACTTC. Translating gives CASSLELSGEQYF. The rearrangement uses TRBV7-8 and TRBJ2-7; no reliable D call. From germline, CDR1 is SGHVS and CDR2 FQNEAQ. The V gene lost 1 base and the J gene lost 6 bases, with 10 bases spanning the gap. The CDR3 is 13 amino acids.

CDR3: CASSLTPGSTDTQYF. CDR3 nucleotide sequence: TGCGCCAGCAGCTTGACGCCGGGATCAACAGATACGCAGTATTTT. The chain uses TRBV5-1 and TRBJ2-3, with D tentatively TRBD2 (5 bases). The germline V gene has CDR1 SGHRS and CDR2 YFSETQ. V shed 1 base and J shed 3 bases, with 12 bases lying between them. CDR3 length: 15 amino acids.